Listed below are T cell receptor beta chains from one sample, sequenced in a study of blood T cell repertoires in COVID-19. TCRdb's table, derived via immunoSEQ multiplex PCR, lists solely in-frame clones and lacks some. The table includes 50,000 to 65,000 clones, roughly four fifths detected once. The sequenced sample was peripheral blood. The receptor set was obtained from a woman aged 55-69 years with acute or convalescent COVID-19. CDR3s include the opening cysteine and the closing phenylalanine or tryptophan. The order of the fields is clone size, J gene, CDR3 length, D gene, V gene, CDR3 DNA, CDR3 protein. The D gene is left open where the match is weak. Not every row has a clone size; where given, it reads once, few, many or a size class.

clone_size: .; j_call: TRBJ1-6; cdr3_length: 14; d_call: .; v_call: TRBV7-2; cdr3_nt: TGTGCCAGCAGCCCGGGGGGGAACAATTCACCCCTCCACTTT; cdr3_aa: CASSPGGNNSPLHF
clone_size: .; j_call: TRBJ2-7; cdr3_length: 15; d_call: TRBD1; v_call: TRBV11-2; cdr3_nt: TGTGCCAGCAGCCCCGTCCCGGGACAGGGCCACGAGCAGTACTTC; cdr3_aa: CASSPVPGQGHEQYF
clone_size: .; j_call: TRBJ1-1; cdr3_length: 14; d_call: .; v_call: TRBV24-1; cdr3_nt: TGTGCCACCAGTGATCCCGGCGGGGGAACTGAAGCTTTCTTT; cdr3_aa: CATSDPGGGTEAFF
clone_size: .; j_call: TRBJ2-1; cdr3_length: 17; d_call: TRBD1; v_call: TRBV7-6; cdr3_nt: TGTGCCAGCAGCCGTCGGATCGGGCAGGGGGCGAATACTGAGCAGTTCTTC; cdr3_aa: CASSRRIGQGANTEQFF
clone_size: .; j_call: TRBJ1-4; cdr3_length: 14; d_call: .; v_call: TRBV15; cdr3_nt: TGTGCCACCAGCAGAGGTGCAGGGGATGAAAAACTGTTTTTT; cdr3_aa: CATSRGAGDEKLFF
clone_size: .; j_call: TRBJ1-1; cdr3_length: 14; d_call: .; v_call: TRBV6-5; cdr3_nt: TGTGCCAGCGGATCGGGGGTTACGAACACTGAAGCTTTCTTT; cdr3_aa: CASGSGVTNTEAFF
clone_size: .; j_call: TRBJ1-3; cdr3_length: 15; d_call: TRBD1; v_call: TRBV9; cdr3_nt: TGTGCCAGCAGCGCCGGGACAGCTTCTGGAAACACCATATATTTT; cdr3_aa: CASSAGTASGNTIYF
clone_size: .; j_call: TRBJ2-2; cdr3_length: 13; d_call: .; v_call: TRBV6-5; cdr3_nt: TGTGCCAGCAGTAGACAGGTGGCCGGGGAGCTGTTTTTT; cdr3_aa: CASSRQVAGELFF
clone_size: .; j_call: TRBJ2-5; cdr3_length: 16; d_call: TRBD2; v_call: TRBV7-2; cdr3_nt: TGTGCCAGCAGCTTATTAGCGGGGGCCATACAAGAGACCCAGTACTTC; cdr3_aa: CASSLLAGAIQETQYF
clone_size: .; j_call: TRBJ1-1; cdr3_length: 15; d_call: .; v_call: TRBV5-6; cdr3_nt: TGTGCCAGCAGCGGTAGACAGCAGATGAACACTGAAGCTTTCTTT; cdr3_aa: CASSGRQQMNTEAFF
clone_size: few; j_call: TRBJ1-1; cdr3_length: 14; d_call: TRBD1; v_call: TRBV28; cdr3_nt: TGTGCCAGCAGTTTAAGACCGGGACAGGGGTATGCTTTCTTT; cdr3_aa: CASSLRPGQGYAFF
clone_size: .; j_call: TRBJ2-6; cdr3_length: 15; d_call: .; v_call: TRBV5-1; cdr3_nt: TGCGCCACCACTCAGGGCGGGGCTGGGGCCAACGTCCTGACTTTC; cdr3_aa: CATTQGGAGANVLTF
clone_size: .; j_call: TRBJ1-5; cdr3_length: 17; d_call: .; v_call: TRBV6-2/TRBV6-3; cdr3_nt: TGTGCCAGCAGCTCGAGGGGGGGTCCGGGGAGCAATCAGCCCCAGCATTTT; cdr3_aa: CASSSRGGPGSNQPQHF
clone_size: .; j_call: TRBJ2-2; cdr3_length: 14; d_call: TRBD1; v_call: TRBV30; cdr3_nt: TGTGCCTGGAGGGGACAGCCGAACACCGGGGAGCTGTTTTTT; cdr3_aa: CAWRGQPNTGELFF
clone_size: .; j_call: TRBJ2-2; cdr3_length: 13; d_call: .; v_call: TRBV4-1; cdr3_nt: TGCGCCAGCAGCCGAGCCAACACCGGGGAGCTGTTTTTT; cdr3_aa: CASSRANTGELFF
clone_size: .; j_call: TRBJ1-5; cdr3_length: 16; d_call: .; v_call: TRBV2; cdr3_nt: TGTGCCCCTCTCGGGAAATCTTATTATAGCAATCAGCCCCAGCATTTT; cdr3_aa: CAPLGKSYYSNQPQHF
clone_size: .; j_call: TRBJ2-2; cdr3_length: 16; d_call: .; v_call: TRBV9; cdr3_nt: TGTGCCAGCAGCGTAGATTCTGGACAGATGGACGGGGAGCTGTTTTTT; cdr3_aa: CASSVDSGQMDGELFF
clone_size: few; j_call: TRBJ1-1; cdr3_length: 13; d_call: TRBD1; v_call: TRBV19; cdr3_nt: TGTGCCAGTCGGACAGGGGGCCTGACTGAAGCTTTCTTT; cdr3_aa: CASRTGGLTEAFF
clone_size: .; j_call: TRBJ2-1; cdr3_length: 13; d_call: .; v_call: TRBV5-6; cdr3_nt: TGTGCCAGCAGCCGCACAGGGCTCGATGAGCAGTTCTTC; cdr3_aa: CASSRTGLDEQFF
clone_size: .; j_call: TRBJ2-2; cdr3_length: 15; d_call: TRBD2; v_call: TRBV3-1/TRBV3-2; cdr3_nt: TGTGCCAGCAGCCAAGGGACTAGCGGTTTGGGGGAGCTGTTTTTT; cdr3_aa: CASSQGTSGLGELFF
clone_size: .; j_call: TRBJ1-6; cdr3_length: 15; d_call: TRBD1; v_call: TRBV6-5; cdr3_nt: TGTGCCAGCAGACCTGGGACAGGCAAAAATTCACCCCTCCACTTT; cdr3_aa: CASRPGTGKNSPLHF
clone_size: .; j_call: TRBJ2-3; cdr3_length: 17; d_call: TRBD1; v_call: TRBV28; cdr3_nt: TGTGCCAGCAGGCACTCAGAGACAGGGGGTGCCTCAGATACGCAGTATTTT; cdr3_aa: CASRHSETGGASDTQYF
clone_size: .; j_call: TRBJ2-5; cdr3_length: 14; d_call: TRBD1; v_call: TRBV5-4; cdr3_nt: TGTGCCAGCAGCACAGGGGGCCGAACGGAGACCCAGTACTTC; cdr3_aa: CASSTGGRTETQYF
clone_size: .; j_call: TRBJ1-5; cdr3_length: 12; d_call: .; v_call: TRBV2; cdr3_nt: TGTGCCAGCCGGGGGTCGGGACAGCCCCAGCATTTT; cdr3_aa: CASRGSGQPQHF
clone_size: few; j_call: TRBJ1-1; cdr3_length: 13; d_call: .; v_call: TRBV10-2; cdr3_nt: TGCGCCAGCAGTGAAGGGGGGAACACTGAAGCTTTCTTT; cdr3_aa: CASSEGGNTEAFF
clone_size: .; j_call: TRBJ1-5; cdr3_length: 15; d_call: TRBD1; v_call: TRBV3-1/TRBV3-2; cdr3_nt: TGTGCCAGCAGCCAGGGACAGGTCTCATGGCAGCCCCAGCATTTT; cdr3_aa: CASSQGQVSWQPQHF
clone_size: .; j_call: TRBJ2-2; cdr3_length: 14; d_call: .; v_call: TRBV2; cdr3_nt: TGTGCCAGCATGGCGACAGTGAACACCGGGGAGCTGTTTTTT; cdr3_aa: CASMATVNTGELFF
clone_size: .; j_call: TRBJ1-1; cdr3_length: 11; d_call: .; v_call: TRBV18; cdr3_nt: TGTGCCAGCTCGGCGGGGTCTGAAGCTTTCTTT; cdr3_aa: CASSAGSEAFF
clone_size: once; j_call: TRBJ2-7; cdr3_length: 12; d_call: .; v_call: TRBV6-1; cdr3_nt: TGTGCCAGCAGTGAAACAGCCTACGAGCAGTACTTC; cdr3_aa: CASSETAYEQYF
clone_size: .; j_call: TRBJ1-4; cdr3_length: 13; d_call: .; v_call: TRBV5-4; cdr3_nt: TGTGCCAGCAGCCCCGGACAGAATGAAAAACTGTTTTTT; cdr3_aa: CASSPGQNEKLFF
clone_size: few; j_call: TRBJ1-1; cdr3_length: 11; d_call: .; v_call: TRBV30; cdr3_nt: TGTGCCTGGCGGGGGGCGGCTGAAGCTTTCTTT; cdr3_aa: CAWRGAAEAFF
clone_size: .; j_call: TRBJ1-1; cdr3_length: 15; d_call: .; v_call: TRBV10-3; cdr3_nt: TGTGCCATCAGTGAGTCGGAACAGATGAACACTGAAGCTTTCTTT; cdr3_aa: CAISESEQMNTEAFF
clone_size: .; j_call: TRBJ2-7; cdr3_length: 15; d_call: TRBD2; v_call: TRBV5-6; cdr3_nt: TGTGCCAGCAGCTCCGGACTAGCGGCAACCTACGAGCAGTACTTC; cdr3_aa: CASSSGLAATYEQYF
clone_size: .; j_call: TRBJ2-2; cdr3_length: 15; d_call: TRBD2; v_call: TRBV27; cdr3_nt: TGTGCCAGCAGTTTAAGCGGGATAAACACCGGGGAGCTGTTTTTT; cdr3_aa: CASSLSGINTGELFF
clone_size: .; j_call: TRBJ1-1; cdr3_length: 14; d_call: .; v_call: TRBV7-3; cdr3_nt: TGTGCCAGCAGCTTAAATGGGAGGGAGACTGAAGCTTTCTTT; cdr3_aa: CASSLNGRETEAFF
clone_size: .; j_call: TRBJ1-2; cdr3_length: 14; d_call: .; v_call: TRBV19; cdr3_nt: TGTGCCAGTAGTATAAGTACAGGGACCTATGGCTACACCTTC; cdr3_aa: CASSISTGTYGYTF
clone_size: .; j_call: TRBJ1-5; cdr3_length: 15; d_call: .; v_call: TRBV19; cdr3_nt: TGTGCCAGTGCTGCTCTTGTAGGGGGCAATCAGCCCCAGCATTTT; cdr3_aa: CASAALVGGNQPQHF
clone_size: .; j_call: TRBJ1-5; cdr3_length: 15; d_call: .; v_call: TRBV6-5; cdr3_nt: TGTGCCAGCAGACGAACGACAGGAAGCAATCAGCCCCAGCATTTT; cdr3_aa: CASRRTTGSNQPQHF
clone_size: .; j_call: TRBJ2-2; cdr3_length: 15; d_call: .; v_call: TRBV2; cdr3_nt: TGTGCCAGCAGCAACGGCGGGCTGAACACCGGGGAGCTGTTTTTT; cdr3_aa: CASSNGGLNTGELFF
clone_size: .; j_call: TRBJ1-5; cdr3_length: 17; d_call: TRBD1; v_call: TRBV7-2; cdr3_nt: TGTGCCAGCAGCTTGGGTACGACAGGGGAGATAGGGCAGCCCCAGCATTTT; cdr3_aa: CASSLGTTGEIGQPQHF
clone_size: .; j_call: TRBJ2-3; cdr3_length: 14; d_call: TRBD1; v_call: TRBV13; cdr3_nt: TGTGCCAGCAGCTCCGGGACAGGGGGAGATACGCAGTATTTT; cdr3_aa: CASSSGTGGDTQYF
clone_size: .; j_call: TRBJ1-5; cdr3_length: 15; d_call: TRBD1; v_call: TRBV5-1; cdr3_nt: TGCGCCAGCAGCCCATGGACAGGGAGAGATCAGCCCCAGCATTTT; cdr3_aa: CASSPWTGRDQPQHF
clone_size: .; j_call: TRBJ1-6; cdr3_length: 14; d_call: .; v_call: TRBV18; cdr3_nt: TGTGCCAGCTCACCCCCCGTGGGAGGATCACCCCTCCACTTT; cdr3_aa: CASSPPVGGSPLHF
clone_size: few; j_call: TRBJ1-1; cdr3_length: 13; d_call: .; v_call: TRBV28; cdr3_nt: TGTGCCAGCAGGGCCCCCCTGGGGGGTAGAGCTTTCTTT; cdr3_aa: CASRAPLGGRAFF
clone_size: .; j_call: TRBJ1-1; cdr3_length: 16; d_call: .; v_call: TRBV19; cdr3_nt: TGTGCCAGTAGGAGTGCCACAGGTTTTATGAACACTGAAGCTTTCTTT; cdr3_aa: CASRSATGFMNTEAFF
clone_size: medium-sized; j_call: TRBJ1-5; cdr3_length: 15; d_call: .; v_call: TRBV7-9; cdr3_nt: TGTGCCAGCAGCTTAGGGGGGCAGGGCCCTCAGCCCCAGCATTTT; cdr3_aa: CASSLGGQGPQPQHF
clone_size: .; j_call: TRBJ2-7; cdr3_length: 14; d_call: TRBD1; v_call: TRBV3-1/TRBV3-2; cdr3_nt: TGTGCCAGCAGCCCGGGACAGGGGGCGCGGGAGCAGTACTTC; cdr3_aa: CASSPGQGAREQYF
clone_size: .; j_call: TRBJ1-4; cdr3_length: 15; d_call: .; v_call: TRBV19; cdr3_nt: TGTGCCAGTATCTCAGGTCGCAGGACTAATGAAAAACTGTTTTTT; cdr3_aa: CASISGRRTNEKLFF
clone_size: .; j_call: TRBJ1-2; cdr3_length: 14; d_call: TRBD1; v_call: TRBV6-5; cdr3_nt: TGTGCCACCCTCGGACAGGCGATCAGCTATGGCTACACCTTC; cdr3_aa: CATLGQAISYGYTF
clone_size: once; j_call: TRBJ2-5; cdr3_length: 13; d_call: TRBD1; v_call: TRBV9; cdr3_nt: TGTGCCAGCAGCGTAGAAGCAGGGGGAATCCAGTACTTC; cdr3_aa: CASSVEAGGIQYF
clone_size: .; j_call: TRBJ2-1; cdr3_length: 13; d_call: .; v_call: TRBV7-8; cdr3_nt: TGTGCCAGCAGCTTACCTACTTACAATGAGCAGTTCTTC; cdr3_aa: CASSLPTYNEQFF
clone_size: .; j_call: TRBJ2-1; cdr3_length: 15; d_call: TRBD1; v_call: TRBV3-1/TRBV3-2; cdr3_nt: TGTGCCAGCAGCCCGGGACAGGGGTTGCTGAGTGAGCAGTTCTTC; cdr3_aa: CASSPGQGLLSEQFF
clone_size: .; j_call: TRBJ2-3; cdr3_length: 15; d_call: TRBD2; v_call: TRBV6-4; cdr3_nt: TGTGCCAGCAGTGCCTCTAGCGGGAGCACAGATACGCAGTATTTT; cdr3_aa: CASSASSGSTDTQYF
clone_size: .; j_call: TRBJ2-2; cdr3_length: 15; d_call: TRBD1; v_call: TRBV5-1; cdr3_nt: TGCGCCAGCAGCCCGGGACAGATGAACACCGGGGAGCTGTTTTTT; cdr3_aa: CASSPGQMNTGELFF
clone_size: .; j_call: TRBJ1-4; cdr3_length: 14; d_call: TRBD1; v_call: TRBV19; cdr3_nt: TGTGCCAGTAAAGACCGGGACAGCCATGACAAACTGTTTTTT; cdr3_aa: CASKDRDSHDKLFF
clone_size: .; j_call: TRBJ1-4; cdr3_length: 15; d_call: .; v_call: TRBV28; cdr3_nt: TGTGCCAGCATTGAAGCGGGGCGCGGTAATGAAAAACTGTTTTTT; cdr3_aa: CASIEAGRGNEKLFF
clone_size: .; j_call: TRBJ2-3; cdr3_length: 17; d_call: TRBD2; v_call: TRBV7-6; cdr3_nt: TGTGCCAGCAGCCGGATTAGGACTAGCGGTAGCACAGATACGCAGTATTTT; cdr3_aa: CASSRIRTSGSTDTQYF
clone_size: .; j_call: TRBJ1-5; cdr3_length: 17; d_call: .; v_call: TRBV28; cdr3_nt: TGTGCCAGCAGTTACCTCGGGCAGGGTAATAGCAATCAGCCCCAGCATTTT; cdr3_aa: CASSYLGQGNSNQPQHF
clone_size: .; j_call: TRBJ2-7; cdr3_length: 15; d_call: TRBD1; v_call: TRBV7-9; cdr3_nt: TGTGCCAGCAGCTTAGCAGGGGGCGCCTCCTACGAGCAGTACTTC; cdr3_aa: CASSLAGGASYEQYF
clone_size: .; j_call: TRBJ1-6; cdr3_length: 17; d_call: .; v_call: TRBV7-8; cdr3_nt: TGTGCCAGCAGCAAACGGCAGGGAGGACGGGATAATTCACCCCTCCACTTT; cdr3_aa: CASSKRQGGRDNSPLHF